This TCR beta chain was identified in a study of shared clonotypes between healthy human individuals. Points from the study as a whole: A generally larger estimated richness was seen in naive subsets than in memory subsets. It was the non-shared clonotypes that had lower generation probabilities than clonotypes shared by all four donors.

Clones were sequenced by immunoSEQ multiplex PCR, and TCRdb holds only the in-frame ones, with some missing. The sample contains about 820,000 clones, 80% to 95% of which appear only once. The V end lost 2 bases, the J end lost 4 bases, and 4 bases lay between the germline ends. This CDR3 comprises 12 residues. Germline V CDR1 and CDR2: SGHAT, FQNNGV. Naive CD8 populations comprised CD45RO-negative cells positively selected for CCR7, excluding terminally differentiated effector memory CD45RA+ cells. Notes on this clone: The antigen is unknown.

The chain links TRBV11-2 to TRBJ2-3, with D uncertain. The TCR sequence derives from a young man in good health. The sequencing input was naive CD8+ T cells sorted from blood. In nucleotides, the CDR3 is TGTGCCAGCAGCTTATGGGCAGATACGCAGTATTTT. Translating gives CASSLWADTQYF. Full variable domain (rest looked up from reference TRBV11-2 and TRBJ2-3): EAGVAQSPRYKIIEKRQSVAFWCNPISGHATLYWYQQILGQGPKLLIQFQNNGVVDDSQLPKDRFSAERLKGVDSTLKIQPAKLEDSAVYLCASSLWADTQYFGPGTRLTVL.